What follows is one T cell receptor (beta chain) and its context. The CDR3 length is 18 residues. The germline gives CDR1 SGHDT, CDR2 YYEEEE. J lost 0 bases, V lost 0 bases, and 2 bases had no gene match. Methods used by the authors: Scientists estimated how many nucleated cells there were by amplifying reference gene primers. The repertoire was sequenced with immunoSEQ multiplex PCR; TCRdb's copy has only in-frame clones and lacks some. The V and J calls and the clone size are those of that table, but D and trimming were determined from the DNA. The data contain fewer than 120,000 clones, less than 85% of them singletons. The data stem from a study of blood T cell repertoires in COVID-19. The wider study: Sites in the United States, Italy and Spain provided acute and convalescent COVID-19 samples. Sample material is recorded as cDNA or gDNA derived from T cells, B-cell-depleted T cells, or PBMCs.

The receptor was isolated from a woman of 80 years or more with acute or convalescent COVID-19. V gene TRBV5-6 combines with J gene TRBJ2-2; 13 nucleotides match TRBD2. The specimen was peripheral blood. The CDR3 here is CASSLGLAGGSNTGELFF. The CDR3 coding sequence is TGTGCCAGCAGCTTGGGACTAGCGGGGGGATCGAACACCGGGGAGCTGTTTTTT. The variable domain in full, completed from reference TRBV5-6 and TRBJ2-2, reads DAGVTQSPTHLIKTRGQQVTLRCSPKSGHDTVSWYQQALGQGPQFIFQYYEEEERQRGNFPDRFSGHQFPNYSSELNVNALLLGDSALYLCASSLGLAGGSNTGELFFGEGSRLTVL.